The text below deals with one T cell receptor beta chain. Its target is unknown. Sequencing was performed with immunoSEQ multiplex PCR; in TCRdb, only in-frame clones are kept and a portion is missing. The sample contains tens of thousands of clones, roughly 87% of which appear only once. This record comes from a study of OX40 agonist ivuxolimab in advanced cancers. Study background: Aged roughly 23 to 90 with a mean of 60 years, they were approximately 80% male.

Germline V gives CDR1 SGHRS, CDR2 YFSETQ. This CDR3 contains 16 residues. Between the trimmed V and J ends, which lost 5 bases and 1 base, there was a span of 17 bases. Broader study findings: Doses of 0.1 to 3.0 mg/kg were accompanied by clonal expansion of CD4+ and CD8+ blood T cells by week 6.

The sequence derives from an adult with an advanced solid tumor such as melanoma, head and neck, liver or kidney cancer. The source material was CD4+ or CD8+ T cells sorted from blood, sampled in a trial of the OX40 agonist ivuxolimab. The chain is built from TRBV5-1 and TRBJ2-3; a possible D gene is TRBD2 (6 bases). The CDR3 protein is CASRPLGTGGTDTQYF. CDR3 bases: TGCGCCAGCAGACCCCTCGGGACTGGCGGCACAGATACGCAGTATTTT.